This T cell receptor beta chain was profiled in a study of control samples from healthy donors and cancer patients. Some clones are missing from TCRdb's copy, which holds only in-frame ones; the method was immunoSEQ multiplex PCR. The sample shows 100,000 to 150,000 clones, approximately 90% of them seen only once. Germline V gene lookup returns CDR1 MNHEY and CDR2 SVGAGI. CDR3 length: 15 amino acids. V lost 8 bases, J lost 2 bases, and 16 bases lay in between. The sequence derives from a woman aged 18-29 years in good health. The V gene is TRBV6-5, the J gene TRBJ1-3, with D possibly TRBD1 on 5 matching bases. Input material: blood. CDR3 nucleotide sequence: TGTGCCAGCGGGGACCTAGGGACTGCTGGAAACACCATATATTTT. This translates into CASGDLGTAGNTIYF.